Detailed here is one T cell receptor beta chain. This entry is derived from a study of high-grade serous ovarian cancer treatment subgroups. The tumor samples were collected prior to definitive surgery or chemotherapy. The table came from immunoSEQ multiplex PCR; TCRdb's copy has only in-frame clones and leaves some out. The sample holds about 36,000 clones, around 80% seen once. The V end lost 5 bases, the J end lost 6 bases, and 15 bases lay between the germline ends. The CDR3 is made up of 14 amino acids. CDR1 and CDR2 from the germline V gene are SGHAT and FQNNGV. The genes are TRBV11-2 and TRBJ2-3; TRBD1 might be the D (6 bases). Sample: tumor tissue. The TCR comes from a human donor with high-grade serous ovarian cancer. This CDR3 is CASSTGTPRDTQYF. DNA of the CDR3: TGTGCCAGCAGCACCGGGACACCTAGGGATACGCAGTATTTT.